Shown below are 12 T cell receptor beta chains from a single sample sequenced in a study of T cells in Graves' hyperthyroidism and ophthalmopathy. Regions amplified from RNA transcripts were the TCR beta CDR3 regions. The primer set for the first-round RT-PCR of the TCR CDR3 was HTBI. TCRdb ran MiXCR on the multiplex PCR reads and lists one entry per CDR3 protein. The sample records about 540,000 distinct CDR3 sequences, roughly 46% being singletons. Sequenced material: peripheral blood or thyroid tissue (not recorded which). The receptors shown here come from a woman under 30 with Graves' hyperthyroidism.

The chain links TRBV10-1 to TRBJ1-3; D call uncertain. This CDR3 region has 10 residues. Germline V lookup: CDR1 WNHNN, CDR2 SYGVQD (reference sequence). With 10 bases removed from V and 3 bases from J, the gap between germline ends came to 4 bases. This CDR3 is CANLGNTIYF. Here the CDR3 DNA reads TGCGCCAACCTTGGAAACACCATATATTTT.

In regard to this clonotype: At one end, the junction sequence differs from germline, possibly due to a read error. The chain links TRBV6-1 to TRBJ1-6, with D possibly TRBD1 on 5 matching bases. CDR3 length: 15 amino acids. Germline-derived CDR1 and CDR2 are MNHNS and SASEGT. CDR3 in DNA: TGTGCCAGCAGTGAAGAGGGACCGAGGAATTCAACCCTCCACTTT. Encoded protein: CASSEEGPRNSTLHF.

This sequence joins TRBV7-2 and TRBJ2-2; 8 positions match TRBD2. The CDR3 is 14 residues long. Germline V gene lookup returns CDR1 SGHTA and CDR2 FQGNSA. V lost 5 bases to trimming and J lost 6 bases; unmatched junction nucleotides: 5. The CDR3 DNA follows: TGTGCCAGCAGCCCGGGACTAGTGTCCGGGGAGCTGTTTTTT. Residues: CASSPGLVSGELFF.

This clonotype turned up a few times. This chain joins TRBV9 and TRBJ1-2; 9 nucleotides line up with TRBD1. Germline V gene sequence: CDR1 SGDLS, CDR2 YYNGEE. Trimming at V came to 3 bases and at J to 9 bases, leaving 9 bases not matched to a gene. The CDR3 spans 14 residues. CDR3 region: CASSEGGQGSRYTF. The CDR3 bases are TGTGCCAGCAGCGAGGGGGGACAGGGAAGTCGCTACACCTTC.

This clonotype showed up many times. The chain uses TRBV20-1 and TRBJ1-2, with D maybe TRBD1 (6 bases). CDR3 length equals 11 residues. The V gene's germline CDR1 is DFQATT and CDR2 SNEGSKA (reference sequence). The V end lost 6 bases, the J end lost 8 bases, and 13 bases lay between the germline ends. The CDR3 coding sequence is TGCAGTGCCCGGGACACTATCGGCTACACCTTC. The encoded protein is CSARDTIGYTF.

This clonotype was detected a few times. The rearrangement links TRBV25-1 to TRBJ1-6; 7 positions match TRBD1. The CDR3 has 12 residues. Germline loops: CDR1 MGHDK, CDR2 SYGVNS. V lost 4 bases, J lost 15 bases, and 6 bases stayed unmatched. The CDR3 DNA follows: TGTGCCAGCAGTGGACAGGGCGAAATCCTCCACTTT. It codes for CASSGQGEILHF.

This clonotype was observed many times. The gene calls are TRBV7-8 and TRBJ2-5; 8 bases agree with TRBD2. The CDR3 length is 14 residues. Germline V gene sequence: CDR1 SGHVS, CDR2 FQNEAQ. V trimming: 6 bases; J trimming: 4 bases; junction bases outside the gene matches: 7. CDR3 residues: CASRAGTRGETQYF. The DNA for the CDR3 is TGTGCCAGCAGGGCAGGGACTAGAGGAGAGACCCAGTACTTC.

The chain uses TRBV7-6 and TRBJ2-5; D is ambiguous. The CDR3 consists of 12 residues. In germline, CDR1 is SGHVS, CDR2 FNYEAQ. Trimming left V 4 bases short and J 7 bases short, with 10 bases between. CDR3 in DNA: TGTGCCAGCAGCTCCCGGTGGGGGACCCAGTACTTC. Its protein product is CASSSRWGTQYF. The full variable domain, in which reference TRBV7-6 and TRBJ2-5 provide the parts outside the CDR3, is GAGVSQSPRYKVTKRGQDVALRCDPISGHVSLYWYRQALGQGPEFLTYFNYEAQQDKSGLPNDRFSAERPEGSISTLTIQRTEQRDSAMYRCASSSRWGTQYFGPGTRLLVL.

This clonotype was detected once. The CDR3 sequence is CASSPGTAREKLFF. The DNA of the CDR3 is TGTGCCAGCAGCCCCGGGACTGCCAGGGAAAAACTGTTTTTT. The V gene is TRBV9, the J gene TRBJ1-4, with D possibly TRBD1 on 5 matching bases. V lost 4 bases and J 8 bases, leaving 15 bases between the germline ends. This CDR3 is built from 14 residues. CDR1 and CDR2 from the germline V gene are SGDLS and YYNGEE.

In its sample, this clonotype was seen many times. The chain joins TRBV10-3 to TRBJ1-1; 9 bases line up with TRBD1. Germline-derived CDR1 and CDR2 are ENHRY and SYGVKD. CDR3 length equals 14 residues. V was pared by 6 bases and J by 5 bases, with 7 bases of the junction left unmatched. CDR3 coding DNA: TGTGCCATCAGCGGGGACAGGGATGTTACTGAAGCTTTCTTT. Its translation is CAISGDRDVTEAFF.

CDR3 nucleotides: TGTGCCAGCAGCCCGATCACAGGGACCAGGCAGTACTTC. It translates to CASSPITGTRQYF. The chain couples TRBV9 to TRBJ2-7; TRBD1 is a possible D gene (6 bases). Germline V lookup: CDR1 SGDLS, CDR2 YYNGEE. The ends were cut back, 4 bases at V and 9 bases at J, with 17 bases in the middle. The CDR3 has 13 amino acids.

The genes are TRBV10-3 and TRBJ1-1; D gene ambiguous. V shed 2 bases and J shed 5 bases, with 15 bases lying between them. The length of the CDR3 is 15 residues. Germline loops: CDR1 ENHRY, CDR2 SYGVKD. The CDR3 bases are TGTGCCATCAGTGAGGGCCCGGGCACATTGACTGAAGCTTTCTTT. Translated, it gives CAISEGPGTLTEAFF.